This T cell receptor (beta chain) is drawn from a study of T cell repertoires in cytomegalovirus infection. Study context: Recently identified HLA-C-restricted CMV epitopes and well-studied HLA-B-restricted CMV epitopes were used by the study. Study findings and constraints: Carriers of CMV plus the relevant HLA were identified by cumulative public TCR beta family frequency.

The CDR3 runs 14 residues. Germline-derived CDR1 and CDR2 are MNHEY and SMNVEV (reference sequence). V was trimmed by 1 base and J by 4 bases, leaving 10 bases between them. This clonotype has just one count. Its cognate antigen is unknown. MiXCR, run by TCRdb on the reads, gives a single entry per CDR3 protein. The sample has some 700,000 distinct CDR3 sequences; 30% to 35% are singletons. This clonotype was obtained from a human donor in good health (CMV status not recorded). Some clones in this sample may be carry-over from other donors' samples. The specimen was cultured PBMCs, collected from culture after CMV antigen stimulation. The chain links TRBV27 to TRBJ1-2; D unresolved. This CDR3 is CASSLYGDPYGYTF. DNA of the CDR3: TGTGCCAGCAGTTTATATGGGGATCCCTATGGCTACACCTTC.